These 6 T cell receptor beta chains share one sample of origin, sequenced in a study of cytomegalovirus exposure and HLA in healthy donors. The PCR used 60 Vbeta and 13 Jbeta primers. Assay used: immunoSEQ multiplex PCR; TCRdb lists only in-frame clones, some missing. The sample has about 140,000 clones. What was sequenced was PBMCs. These receptors came from a woman under 30 in good health and CMV-seronegative.

The chain uses TRBV9 and TRBJ1-2, with 7 bases matching TRBD1. CDR1 and CDR2 from the germline V gene are SGDLS and YYNGEE. The CDR3 has 14 residues. J lost 4 bases, V lost 4 bases, and 7 bases had no gene match. The CDR3 DNA reads as TGTGCCAGCAGCCCCCGGACAGGTGGCTATGGCTACACCTTC. Amino acid sequence: CASSPRTGGYGYTF.

The V call is TRBV6-6, the J call TRBJ1-1; possibly TRBD1 for D (5 bases). Trimming left V 7 bases short and J 3 bases short, with 12 bases between. The CDR3 runs 13 residues. The germline V gene encodes CDR1 MNHNY and CDR2 SVGAGI (reference sequence). DNA for the CDR3: TGTGCCAGCATCCCCCAGACAGACACTGAAGCTTTCTTT. As protein: CASIPQTDTEAFF.

This chain uses TRBV27 with TRBJ2-1, with 12 bases fitting TRBD2. Germline V CDR1 and CDR2: MNHEY, SMNVEV (reference sequence). Germline trimming cut 2 bases from V and 7 bases from J; bases unmatched to any gene: 3. The length of the CDR3 is 15 residues. The DNA of the CDR3 is TGTGCCAGCAGTTTAGGCCTAGCGGGGGGGAATGAGCAGTTCTTC. Its protein product is CASSLGLAGGNEQFF.

J is TRBJ1-1 and V is TRBV6-1, with a possible D match to TRBD1 (5 bases). Looked up from germline, CDR1 is MNHNS and CDR2 is SASEGT. This CDR3 has 15 amino acids. Trimming shortened V by 1 base and J by 0 bases, and 9 bases separated the two germline ends. In DNA form, the CDR3 reads TGTGCCAGCAGTGAAGTGGCAGGGATGAACACTGAAGCTTTCTTT. It translates to CASSEVAGMNTEAFF.

This rearrangement joins TRBV5-1 to TRBJ1-2, with 9 nucleotides matching TRBD1. CDR3 length equals 14 residues. CDR1 and CDR2 (germline): SGHRS, YFSETQ. The junction had 2 bases not matched to a gene; V was cut back by 3 bases and J by 2 bases. CDR3 DNA: TGCGCCAGCAGCTGGGGGACAGGGAACTATGGCTACACCTTC. Its translation: CASSWGTGNYGYTF.

This chain connects TRBV4-1 to TRBJ2-5; 11 bases fit TRBD2. The CDR3 covers 18 residues. The V gene end was trimmed by 2 bases and the J gene end by 2 bases; junction bases not matched to a gene: 10. Germline CDR1 reads MGHRA; CDR2 reads YSYEKL. The CDR3 reads CASSQKRVTSGGQETQYF. In DNA, the CDR3 is TGCGCCAGCAGCCAAAAAAGAGTTACTAGCGGGGGACAAGAGACCCAGTACTTC.